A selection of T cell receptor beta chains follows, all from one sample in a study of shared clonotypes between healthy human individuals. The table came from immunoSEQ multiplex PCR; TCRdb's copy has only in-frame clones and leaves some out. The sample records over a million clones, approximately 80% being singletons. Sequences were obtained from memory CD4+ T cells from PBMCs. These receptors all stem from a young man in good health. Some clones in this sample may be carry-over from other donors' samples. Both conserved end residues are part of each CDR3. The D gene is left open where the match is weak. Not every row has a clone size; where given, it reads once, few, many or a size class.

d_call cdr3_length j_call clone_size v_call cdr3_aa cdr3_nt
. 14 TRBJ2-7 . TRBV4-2 CASSPRKDNSGQYF TGTGCCAGCAGCCCGAGGAAGGACAATTCGGGGCAGTACTTC
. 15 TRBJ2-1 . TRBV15 CATSRAAPSYNEQFF TGTGCCACCAGCAGAGCTGCGCCTTCCTACAATGAGCAGTTCTTC
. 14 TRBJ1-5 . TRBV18 CASSARQEGQPQHF TGTGCCAGCTCAGCCCGACAGGAAGGACAGCCCCAGCATTTT
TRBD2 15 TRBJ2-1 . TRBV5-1 CASSSTSGSYNEQFF TGCGCCAGCAGCTCGACTAGCGGCTCCTACAATGAGCAGTTCTTC
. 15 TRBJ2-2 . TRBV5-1 CASRPQPPGAGELFF TGCGCCAGCAGACCGCAGCCCCCGGGGGCCGGGGAGCTGTTTTTT
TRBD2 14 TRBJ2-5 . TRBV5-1 CASSQSGSAETQYF TGCGCCAGCAGCCAAAGCGGGAGTGCGGAGACCCAGTACTTC
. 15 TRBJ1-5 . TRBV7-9 CASSSSGRNNQPQHF TGTGCCAGCAGCTCCTCTGGCAGGAACAATCAGCCCCAGCATTTT
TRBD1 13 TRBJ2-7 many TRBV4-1 CASSQRTGDEQYF TGCGCCAGCAGCCAACGGACAGGGGACGAGCAGTACTTC
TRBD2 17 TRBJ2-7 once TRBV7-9 CASEWGGAQGFTYEQYF TGTGCCAGCGAGTGGGGAGGGGCTCAGGGATTCACCTACGAGCAGTACTTC
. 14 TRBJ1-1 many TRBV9 CASSVTWVDTEAFF TGTGCCAGCAGCGTAACATGGGTAGACACTGAAGCTTTCTTT
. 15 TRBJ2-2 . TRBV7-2 CASSLGPRVQGELFF TGTGCCAGCAGCTTAGGGCCCAGGGTTCAAGGGGAGCTGTTTTTT
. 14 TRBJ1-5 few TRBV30 CAWRGDGENQPQHF TGTGCCTGGAGGGGAGACGGGGAAAATCAGCCCCAGCATTTT
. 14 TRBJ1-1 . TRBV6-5 CASRSPQGSTEAFF TGTGCCAGCAGGTCCCCTCAGGGAAGCACTGAAGCTTTCTTT
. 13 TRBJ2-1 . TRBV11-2 CASSLDPHREQFF TGTGCCAGCAGCTTAGACCCGCACCGTGAGCAGTTCTTC
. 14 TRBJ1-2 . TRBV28 CASSFPGKNYGYTF TGTGCCAGCAGTTTTCCAGGGAAAAACTATGGCTACACCTTC
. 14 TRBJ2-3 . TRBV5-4 CASSFVASTDTQYF TGTGCCAGCAGCTTCGTGGCATCCACAGATACGCAGTATTTT
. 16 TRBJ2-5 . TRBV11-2 CASSLSSSAMQETQYF TGTGCCAGCAGCTTAAGTTCGTCAGCAATGCAAGAGACCCAGTACTTC
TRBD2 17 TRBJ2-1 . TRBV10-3 CAIKRGPGLAGYNEQFF TGTGCCATCAAGCGGGGCCCGGGACTAGCGGGATACAATGAGCAGTTCTTC
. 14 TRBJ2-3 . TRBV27 CASSSRIRPDTQYF TGTGCCAGCAGTTCCCGAATCCGGCCAGATACGCAGTATTTT
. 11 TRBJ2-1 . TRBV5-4 CASSRINEQFF TGTGCCAGCAGCCGGATCAATGAGCAGTTCTTC
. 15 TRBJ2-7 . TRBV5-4 CASSPRSSRTYEQYF TGTGCCAGCAGCCCTAGATCCAGTAGGACCTACGAGCAGTACTTC
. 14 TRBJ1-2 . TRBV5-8 CASSLVWGPDGYTF TGTGCCAGCAGCTTGGTCTGGGGGCCGGATGGCTACACCTTC
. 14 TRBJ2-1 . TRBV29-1 CSVDFQSGKNEQFF TGCAGCGTTGATTTCCAAAGCGGCAAGAATGAGCAGTTCTTC
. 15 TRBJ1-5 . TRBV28 CASSRQQGRNQPQHF TGTGCCAGCAGCCGACAACAGGGTCGGAATCAGCCCCAGCATTTT
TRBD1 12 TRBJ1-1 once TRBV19 CASTKTGPEAFF TGTGCCAGCACCAAGACAGGGCCTGAAGCTTTCTTT
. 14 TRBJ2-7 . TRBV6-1 CASSAPGLEYEQYF TGTGCCAGCAGTGCTCCGGGACTTGAGTACGAGCAGTACTTC
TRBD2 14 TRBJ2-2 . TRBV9 CASSVEAGTGELFF TGTGCCAGCAGCGTAGAAGCGGGGACCGGGGAGCTGTTTTTT
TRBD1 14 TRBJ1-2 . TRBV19 CASSMLRTGQGYTF TGTGCCAGTAGTATGCTCCGGACAGGGCAAGGCTACACCTTC
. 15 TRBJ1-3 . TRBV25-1 CASSESSGAGNTIYF TGTGCCAGCAGTGAATCTTCGGGGGCTGGAAACACCATATATTTT
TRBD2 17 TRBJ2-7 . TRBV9 CASSGQGLAGAGYEQYF TGTGCCAGCAGCGGACAGGGACTAGCGGGAGCGGGATACGAGCAGTACTTC
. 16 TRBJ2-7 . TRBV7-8 CASSLNWGAGVVEQYF TGTGCCAGCAGCTTAAATTGGGGGGCAGGGGTCGTCGAGCAGTACTTC
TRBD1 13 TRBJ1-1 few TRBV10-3 CAISLTGQTEAFF TGTGCCATCAGCCTGACAGGGCAAACTGAAGCTTTCTTT
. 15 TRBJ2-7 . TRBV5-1 CASSPGGGTQGEQYF TGCGCCAGCAGCCCTGGCGGGGGCACCCAGGGGGAGCAGTACTTC
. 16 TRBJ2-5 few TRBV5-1 CASSLGRTPNMETQYF TGCGCCAGCAGCCTAGGGAGGACCCCCAACATGGAGACCCAGTACTTC
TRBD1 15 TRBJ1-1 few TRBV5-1 CASSFTGQGKSEAFF TGCGCCAGCAGCTTTACCGGACAGGGGAAGTCTGAAGCTTTCTTT
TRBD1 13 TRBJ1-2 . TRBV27 CASSLRQGYGYTF TGTGCCAGCAGTCTACGACAGGGATACGGCTACACCTTC
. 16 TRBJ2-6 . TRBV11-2 CASSFFGFSGANVLTF TGTGCCAGCAGCTTTTTCGGGTTCTCTGGGGCCAACGTCCTGACTTTC
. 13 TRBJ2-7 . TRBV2 CASRLEGGYEQYF TGTGCCAGCCGCCTTGAAGGGGGCTACGAGCAGTACTTC
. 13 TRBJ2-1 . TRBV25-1 CASSEAGADEQFF TGTGCCAGCAGTGAAGCCGGGGCCGATGAGCAGTTCTTC
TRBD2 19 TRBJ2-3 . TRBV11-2 CASSADTRLAGGVTDTQYF TGTGCCAGCAGCGCGGACACCAGACTAGCGGGAGGGGTCACAGATACGCAGTATTTT
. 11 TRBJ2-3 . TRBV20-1 CSARGTDTQYF TGCAGTGCTAGGGGCACAGATACGCAGTATTTT
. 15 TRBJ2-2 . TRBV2 CASTVRGEITGELFF TGTGCCAGCACCGTCAGAGGGGAAATCACCGGGGAGCTGTTTTTT
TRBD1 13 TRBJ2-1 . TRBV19 CASSIAGQLEQFF TGTGCCAGTAGTATAGCGGGACAGTTAGAGCAGTTCTTC
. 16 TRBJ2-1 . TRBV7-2 CASSLASDGSYNEQFF TGTGCCAGCAGCTTAGCTTCTGACGGGAGCTACAATGAGCAGTTCTTC
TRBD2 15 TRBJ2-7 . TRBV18 CASSPPGLAGVEQYF TGTGCCAGCTCACCTCCGGGACTAGCGGGAGTTGAGCAGTACTTC
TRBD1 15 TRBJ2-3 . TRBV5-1 CASSQRQGNVDTQYF TGCGCCAGCAGCCAGCGACAGGGGAATGTGGATACGCAGTATTTT
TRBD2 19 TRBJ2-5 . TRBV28 CASSTTSGGAPLYQETQYF TGTGCCAGCAGCACCACTAGCGGGGGCGCCCCCTTGTACCAAGAGACCCAGTACTTC
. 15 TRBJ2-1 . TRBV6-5 CASSPSGPTYNEQFF TGTGCCAGCAGCCCGAGCGGGCCCACCTACAATGAGCAGTTCTTC
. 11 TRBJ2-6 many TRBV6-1 CAGRTANVLTF TGTGCCGGCCGTACGGCCAACGTCCTGACTTTC
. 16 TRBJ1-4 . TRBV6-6 CASSYWAAGEDEKLFF TGTGCCAGCAGTTACTGGGCGGCAGGGGAGGATGAAAAACTGTTTTTT
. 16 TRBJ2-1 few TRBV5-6 CASSHLVLGLGNEQFF TGTGCCAGCAGCCACTTGGTTCTAGGACTGGGGAATGAGCAGTTCTTC
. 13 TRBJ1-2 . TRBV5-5 CAASLTVSYGYTF TGTGCCGCGTCCCTCACGGTTTCCTATGGCTACACCTTC
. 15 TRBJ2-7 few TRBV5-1 CASSFDPALSYEQYF TGCGCCAGCAGCTTCGATCCAGCCTTGTCCTACGAGCAGTACTTC
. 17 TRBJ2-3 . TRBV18 CASSPLGGAGSTDTQYF TGTGCCAGCTCACCACTTGGGGGGGCTGGGAGCACAGATACGCAGTATTTT
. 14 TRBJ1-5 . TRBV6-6 CASSPREYNQPQHF TGTGCCAGCAGCCCGAGGGAGTATAATCAGCCCCAGCATTTT
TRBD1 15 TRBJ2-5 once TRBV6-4 CASSDGTAKQETQYF TGTGCCAGCAGTGACGGGACAGCGAAACAAGAGACCCAGTACTTC
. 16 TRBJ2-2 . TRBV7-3 CASSSQRRGNTGELFF TGTGCCAGCAGCTCCCAACGGAGGGGAAACACCGGGGAGCTGTTTTTT
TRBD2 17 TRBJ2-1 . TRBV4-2 CASSQAVAGGPYNEQFF TGTGCCAGCAGCCAAGCCGTAGCGGGGGGCCCCTACAATGAGCAGTTCTTC
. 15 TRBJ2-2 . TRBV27 CASSFDRSNTGELFF TGTGCCAGCAGTTTCGACAGATCGAACACCGGGGAGCTGTTTTTT
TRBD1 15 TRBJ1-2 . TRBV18 CASSPPGQGPYGYTF TGTGCCAGCTCACCACCGGGACAGGGACCCTATGGCTACACCTTC